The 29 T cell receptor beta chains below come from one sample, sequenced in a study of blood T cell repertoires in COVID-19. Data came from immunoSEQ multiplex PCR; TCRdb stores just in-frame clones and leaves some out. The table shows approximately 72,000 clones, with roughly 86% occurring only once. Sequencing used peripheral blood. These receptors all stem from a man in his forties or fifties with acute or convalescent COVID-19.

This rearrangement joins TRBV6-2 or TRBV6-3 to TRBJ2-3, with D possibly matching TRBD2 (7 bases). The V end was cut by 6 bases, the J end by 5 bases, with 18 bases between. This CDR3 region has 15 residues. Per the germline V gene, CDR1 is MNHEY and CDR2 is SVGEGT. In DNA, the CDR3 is TGTGCCAGCAGCAATAGGGGGGGGGCTGTAGATACGCAGTATTTT. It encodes CASSNRGGAVDTQYF.

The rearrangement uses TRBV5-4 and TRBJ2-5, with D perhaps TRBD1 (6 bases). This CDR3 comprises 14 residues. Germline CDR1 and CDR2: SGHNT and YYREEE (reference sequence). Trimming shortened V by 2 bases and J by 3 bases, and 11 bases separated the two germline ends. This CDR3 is CASSFTGKEETQYF. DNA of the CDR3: TGTGCCAGCAGCTTCACAGGGAAGGAAGAGACCCAGTACTTC.

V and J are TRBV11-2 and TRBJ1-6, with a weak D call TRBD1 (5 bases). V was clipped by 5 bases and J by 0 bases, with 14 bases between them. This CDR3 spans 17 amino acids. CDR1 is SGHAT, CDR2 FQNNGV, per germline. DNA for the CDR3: TGTGCCAGCAGCGCAGGGTCCGTGGGCTCCTATAATTCACCCCTCCACTTT. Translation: CASSAGSVGSYNSPLHF.

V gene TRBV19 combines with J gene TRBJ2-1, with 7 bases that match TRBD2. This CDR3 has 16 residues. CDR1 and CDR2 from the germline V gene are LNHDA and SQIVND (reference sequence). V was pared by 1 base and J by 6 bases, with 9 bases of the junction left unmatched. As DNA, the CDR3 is TGTGCCAGTAGTATAGCATCCAGCGGGGAACCCAATGAGCAGTTCTTC. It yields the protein CASSIASSGEPNEQFF.

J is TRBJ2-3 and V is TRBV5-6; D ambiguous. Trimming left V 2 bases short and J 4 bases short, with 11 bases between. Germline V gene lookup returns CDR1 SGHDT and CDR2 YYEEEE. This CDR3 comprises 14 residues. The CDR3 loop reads CASSLLNMADTQYF. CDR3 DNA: TGTGCCAGCAGCTTACTCAATATGGCAGATACGCAGTATTTT.

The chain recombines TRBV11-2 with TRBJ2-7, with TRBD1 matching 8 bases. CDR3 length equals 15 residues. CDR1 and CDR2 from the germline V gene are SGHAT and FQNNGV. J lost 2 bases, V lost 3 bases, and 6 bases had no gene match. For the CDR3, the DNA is TGTGCCAGCAGCTTCACCGGGACAGGCACCTACGAGCAGTACTTC. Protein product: CASSFTGTGTYEQYF.

This chain's CDR3 is CASRKDRFFNEQFF. The CDR3 nucleotides are TGTGCCAGCAGGAAGGACAGGTTTTTCAATGAGCAGTTCTTC. V is TRBV27 and J is TRBJ2-1; 7 nucleotides align to TRBD1. The junction had 8 bases not matched to a gene; V was cut back by 6 bases and J by 6 bases. Per germline, CDR1 MNHEY and CDR2 SMNVEV (reference sequence). The CDR3 totals 14 residues.

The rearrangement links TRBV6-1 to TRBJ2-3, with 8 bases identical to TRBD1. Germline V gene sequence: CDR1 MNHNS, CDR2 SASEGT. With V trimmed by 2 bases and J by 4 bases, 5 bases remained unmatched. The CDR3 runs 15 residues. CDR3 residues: CASSERTGGADTQYF. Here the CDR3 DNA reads TGTGCCAGCAGTGAACGCACAGGGGGAGCAGATACGCAGTATTTT.

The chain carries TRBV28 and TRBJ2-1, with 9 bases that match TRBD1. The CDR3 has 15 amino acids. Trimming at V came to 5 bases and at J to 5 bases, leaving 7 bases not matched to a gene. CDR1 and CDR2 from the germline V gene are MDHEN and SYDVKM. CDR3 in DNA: TGTGCCAGCAGTGCCGGACAGGGGTTTAACAATGAGCAGTTCTTC. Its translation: CASSAGQGFNNEQFF. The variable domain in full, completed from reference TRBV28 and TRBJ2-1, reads DVKVTQSSRYLVKRTGEKVFLECVQDMDHENMFWYRQDPGLGLRLIYFSYDVKMKEKGDIPEGYSVSREKKERFSLILESASTNQTSMYLCASSAGQGFNNEQFFGPGTRLTVL.

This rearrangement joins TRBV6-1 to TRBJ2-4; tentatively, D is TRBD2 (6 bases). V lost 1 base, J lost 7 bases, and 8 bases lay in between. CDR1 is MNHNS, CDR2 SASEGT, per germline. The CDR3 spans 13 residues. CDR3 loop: CASSEEGRNIQYF. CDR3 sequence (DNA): TGTGCCAGCAGTGAAGAAGGGAGGAACATTCAGTACTTC.

The CDR3 here is CAISGAGGYYEQYF. CDR3 nucleotide sequence: TGTGCCATCAGTGGGGCAGGGGGCTACTACGAGCAGTACTTC. V gene TRBV10-3 combines with J gene TRBJ2-7; 8 bases line up with TRBD1. Germline CDR1 ENHRY, CDR2 SYGVKD. The CDR3 runs 14 residues. V lost 4 bases to trimming and J lost 3 bases; unmatched junction nucleotides: 5.

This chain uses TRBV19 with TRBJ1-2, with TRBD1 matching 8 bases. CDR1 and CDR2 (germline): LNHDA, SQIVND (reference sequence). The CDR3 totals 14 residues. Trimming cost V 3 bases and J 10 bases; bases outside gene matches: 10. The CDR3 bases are TGTGCCAGTAGTATGGGTCCGACAGGGGAAAACTACACCTTC. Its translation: CASSMGPTGENYTF.

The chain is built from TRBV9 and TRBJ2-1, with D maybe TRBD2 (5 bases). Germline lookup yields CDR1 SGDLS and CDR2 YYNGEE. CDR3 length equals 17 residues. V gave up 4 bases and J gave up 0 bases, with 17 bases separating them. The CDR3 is CASSPRWSGRSYNEQFF. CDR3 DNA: TGTGCCAGCAGCCCCCGGTGGAGCGGACGCTCCTACAATGAGCAGTTCTTC.

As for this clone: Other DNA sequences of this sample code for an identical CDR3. The CDR3 DNA reads as TGTGCCAGCAGCCGTGACAGGAACACTGAAGCTTTCTTT. Amino acids: CASSRDRNTEAFF. The V and J genes are TRBV7-3 and TRBJ1-1; weak D call: TRBD1 (5 bases). The germline V gene has CDR1 SGHTA and CDR2 FQGTGA. Trimming took 5 bases from V and 1 from J, leaving 8 bases between them. The CDR3 is 13 amino acids.

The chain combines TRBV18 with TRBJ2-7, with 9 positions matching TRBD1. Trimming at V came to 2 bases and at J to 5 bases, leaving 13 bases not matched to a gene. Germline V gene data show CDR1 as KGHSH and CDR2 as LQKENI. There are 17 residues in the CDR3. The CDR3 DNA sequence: TGTGCCAGCTCACCAATCGCTAGGACAGGGGTTTTCGACGAGCAGTACTTC. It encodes CASSPIARTGVFDEQYF.

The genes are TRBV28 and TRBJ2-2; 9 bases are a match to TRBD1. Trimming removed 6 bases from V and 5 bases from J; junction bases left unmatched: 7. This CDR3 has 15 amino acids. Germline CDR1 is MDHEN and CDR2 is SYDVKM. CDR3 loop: CASSLRDRETGELFF. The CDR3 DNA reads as TGTGCCAGCAGCCTCCGGGACAGGGAGACCGGGGAGCTGTTTTTT.

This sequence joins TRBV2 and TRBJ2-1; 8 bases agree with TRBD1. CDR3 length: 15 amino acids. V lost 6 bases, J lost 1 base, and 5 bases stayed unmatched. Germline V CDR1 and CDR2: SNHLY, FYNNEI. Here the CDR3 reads CASSGQGRSYNEQFF. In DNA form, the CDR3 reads TGTGCCAGCAGCGGACAGGGTAGGTCCTACAATGAGCAGTTCTTC. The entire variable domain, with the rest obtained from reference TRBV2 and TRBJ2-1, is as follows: EPEVTQTPSHQVTQMGQEVILRCVPISNHLYFYWYRQILGQKVEFLVSFYNNEISEKSEIFDDQFSVERPDGSNFTLKIRSTKLEDSAMYFCASSGQGRSYNEQFFGPGTRLTVL.

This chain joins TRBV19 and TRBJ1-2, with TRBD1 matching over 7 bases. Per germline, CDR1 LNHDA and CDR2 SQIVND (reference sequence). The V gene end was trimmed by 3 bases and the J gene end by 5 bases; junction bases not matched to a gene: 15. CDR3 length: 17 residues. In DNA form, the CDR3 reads TGTGCCAGTAGTATTCGGACTTTCCGACAGGGCCAGTATGGCTACACCTTC. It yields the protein CASSIRTFRQGQYGYTF.

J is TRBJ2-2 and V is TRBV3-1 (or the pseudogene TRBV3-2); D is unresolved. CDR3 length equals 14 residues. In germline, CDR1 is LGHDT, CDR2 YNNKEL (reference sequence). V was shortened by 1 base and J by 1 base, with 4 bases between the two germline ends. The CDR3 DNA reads TGTGCCAGCAGCCAAGTCGGGAACACCGGGGAGCTGTTTTTT. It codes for CASSQVGNTGELFF.

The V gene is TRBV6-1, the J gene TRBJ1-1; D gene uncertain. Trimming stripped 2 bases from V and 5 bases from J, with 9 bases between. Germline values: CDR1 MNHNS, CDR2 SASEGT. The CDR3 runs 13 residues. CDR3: CASSEFAGTEAFF. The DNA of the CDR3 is TGTGCCAGCAGTGAATTTGCGGGAACTGAAGCTTTCTTT.

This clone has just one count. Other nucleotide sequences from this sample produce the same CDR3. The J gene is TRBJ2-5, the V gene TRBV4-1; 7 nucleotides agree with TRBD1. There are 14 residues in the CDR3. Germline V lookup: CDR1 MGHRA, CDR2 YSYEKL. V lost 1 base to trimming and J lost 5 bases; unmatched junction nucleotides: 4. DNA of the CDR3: TGCGCCAGCAGCCAAGGGCAGGGGGTCGAGACCCAGTACTTC. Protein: CASSQGQGVETQYF.

The CDR3 sequence is CAWTRNSPLHF. In DNA form, the CDR3 reads TGTGCCTGGACCCGGAATTCACCCCTCCACTTT. The rearrangement joins TRBV30 to TRBJ1-6, with D unclear. Deletions cut 4 bases from V and 7 bases from J, with 5 bases between. Per germline, CDR1 GTSNPN and CDR2 SVGIG (reference sequence). CDR3 size: 11 residues.

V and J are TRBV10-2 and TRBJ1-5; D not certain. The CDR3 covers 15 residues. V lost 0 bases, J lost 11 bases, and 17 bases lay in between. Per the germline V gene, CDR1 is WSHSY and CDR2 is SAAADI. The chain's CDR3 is CASSESSNAPRAQHF. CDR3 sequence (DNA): TGCGCCAGCAGTGAGTCGAGTAATGCCCCGCGGGCCCAGCATTTT.

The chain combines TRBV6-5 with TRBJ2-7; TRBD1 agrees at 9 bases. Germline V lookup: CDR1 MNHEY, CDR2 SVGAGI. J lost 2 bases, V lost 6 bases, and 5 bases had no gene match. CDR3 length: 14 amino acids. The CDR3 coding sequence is TGTGCCAGCAGCCGGGACAGGGAGGCCTACGAGCAGTACTTC. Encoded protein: CASSRDREAYEQYF.

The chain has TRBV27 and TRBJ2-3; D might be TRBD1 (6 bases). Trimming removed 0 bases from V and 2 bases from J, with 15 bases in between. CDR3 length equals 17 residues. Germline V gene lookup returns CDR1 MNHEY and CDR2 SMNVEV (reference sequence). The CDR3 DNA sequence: TGTGCCAGCAGTTTATCGATACCAGGGGTCCTCACAGATACGCAGTATTTT. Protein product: CASSLSIPGVLTDTQYF.

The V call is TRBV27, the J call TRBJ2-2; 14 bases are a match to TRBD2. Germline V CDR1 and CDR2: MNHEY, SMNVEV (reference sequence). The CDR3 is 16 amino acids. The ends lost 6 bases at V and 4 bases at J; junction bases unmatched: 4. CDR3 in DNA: TGTGCCAGCAGCCGACTAGCGGGGGGGGTCACCGGGGAGCTGTTTTTT. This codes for CASSRLAGGVTGELFF.

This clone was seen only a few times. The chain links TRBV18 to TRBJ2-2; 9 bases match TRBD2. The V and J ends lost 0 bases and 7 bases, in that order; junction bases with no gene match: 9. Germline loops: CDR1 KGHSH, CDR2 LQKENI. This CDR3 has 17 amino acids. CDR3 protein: CASSPPGVRLADGELFF. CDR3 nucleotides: TGTGCCAGCTCACCACCGGGAGTACGACTAGCGGACGGGGAGCTGTTTTTT.

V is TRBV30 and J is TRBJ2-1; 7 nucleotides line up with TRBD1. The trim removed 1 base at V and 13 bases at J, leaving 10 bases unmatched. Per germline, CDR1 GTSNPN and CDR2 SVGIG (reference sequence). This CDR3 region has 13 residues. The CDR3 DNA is TGTGCCTGGAGTGGACAGGGCAGGGTACCCCAGTTCTTC. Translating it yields CAWSGQGRVPQFF. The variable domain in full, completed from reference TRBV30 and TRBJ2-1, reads SQTIHQWPATLVQPVGSPLSLECTVEGTSNPNLYWYRQAAGRGLQLLFYSVGIGQISSEVPQNLSASRPQDRQFILSSKKLLLSDSGFYLCAWSGQGRVPQFFGPGTRLTVL.

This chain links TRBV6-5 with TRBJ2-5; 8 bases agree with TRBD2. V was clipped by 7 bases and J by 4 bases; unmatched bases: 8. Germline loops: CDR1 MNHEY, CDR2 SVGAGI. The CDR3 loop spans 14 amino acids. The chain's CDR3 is CASTYNGLAETQYF. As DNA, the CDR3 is TGTGCCAGCACCTACAACGGACTAGCAGAGACCCAGTACTTC.